The rows below give T cell receptor beta chains drawn from one sample of a study of response to subunit inactivated influenza vaccine. Using its own MiXCR run on the RT-PCR reads, TCRdb lists one record per CDR3 protein. The data hold 530,000 or so distinct CDR3 sequences, with about 15% observed a single time. The source was PBMCs from blood, collected 11 to 12 days after vaccination. Receptors were obtained from a man aged 50 to 59 who received an inactivated influenza vaccine. CDR3s include the opening cysteine and the closing phenylalanine or tryptophan. Fields, in order: CDR3 length, clone size, V gene, J gene, D gene, CDR3 protein, CDR3 DNA. D genes are given only for firm matches. Clone size is not always given. Where it is, it says once, few, many or a class for expanded clones.

length: 14; size: many; V: TRBV12-3/TRBV12-4; J: TRBJ2-5; D: .; CDR3: CASSDRNHQETQYF; DNA: TGTGCCAGCAGCGACCGCAACCACCAAGAGACCCAGTACTTC
length: 16; size: .; V: TRBV12-3/TRBV12-4; J: TRBJ2-5; D: TRBD1; CDR3: CASSIGRTGLSETQYF; DNA: TGTGCCAGCAGTATAGGGAGGACAGGGCTTTCGGAGACCCAGTACTTC
length: 14; size: .; V: TRBV13; J: TRBJ2-1; D: .; CDR3: CASSFILENNEQFF; DNA: TGTGCCAGCAGCTTTATACTTGAAAACAATGAGCAGTTCTTC
length: 17; size: few; V: TRBV15; J: TRBJ2-6; D: .; CDR3: CATSTSEFGSGANVLTF; DNA: TGTGCCACCAGTACCTCGGAGTTCGGTTCTGGGGCCAACGTCCTGACTTTC
length: 14; size: .; V: TRBV10-3; J: TRBJ2-7; D: .; CDR3: CAISERGSSDEQYF; DNA: TGTGCCATCAGTGAGAGGGGTAGCAGCGACGAGCAGTACTTC
length: 16; size: .; V: TRBV4-3; J: TRBJ1-1; D: .; CDR3: CASSQDTTLFLAEAFF; DNA: TGCGCCAGCAGCCAAGATACAACCCTTTTTTTAGCTGAAGCTTTCTTT
length: 12; size: .; V: TRBV29-1; J: TRBJ2-7; D: .; CDR3: CSVQGDAGEQYF; DNA: TGCAGCGTTCAGGGAGATGCGGGGGAGCAGTACTTC
length: 14; size: .; V: TRBV19; J: TRBJ2-5; D: TRBD2; CDR3: CASSIAGVTETQYF; DNA: TGTGCCAGTAGTATTGCGGGAGTAACAGAGACCCAGTACTTC
length: 16; size: few; V: TRBV7-2; J: TRBJ2-3; D: .; CDR3: CASSLEGAGVTDTQYF; DNA: TGTGCCAGCAGCTTAGAGGGGGCGGGGGTCACAGATACGCAGTATTTT
length: 12; size: .; V: TRBV6-2/TRBV6-3; J: TRBJ1-1; D: .; CDR3: CASSKVDTCAFF; DNA: TGTGCCAGCAGTAAAGTAGACACCTGTGCTTTCTTT
length: 14; size: few; V: TRBV30; J: TRBJ1-2; D: .; CDR3: CAWRAAENNYGYTF; DNA: TGTGCCTGGAGGGCGGCAGAAAATAACTATGGCTACACCTTC
length: 12; size: .; V: TRBV11-1; J: TRBJ2-1; D: .; CDR3: CASSLDRSGQFF; DNA: TGTGCCAGCAGCTTAGACCGAAGCGGGCAGTTCTTC
length: 15; size: many; V: TRBV7-6; J: TRBJ2-3; D: TRBD2; CDR3: CASSLGGGYTDTQYF; DNA: TGTGCCAGCAGCTTAGGGGGAGGGTACACAGATACGCAGTATTTT
length: 16; size: .; V: TRBV12-3/TRBV12-4; J: TRBJ2-5; D: TRBD2; CDR3: CASSRRLAGGQETQYF; DNA: TGTGCCAGCAGTCGAAGACTAGCGGGGGGCCAAGAGACCCAGTACTTC
length: 16; size: .; V: TRBV4-2; J: TRBJ2-7; D: TRBD2; CDR3: CASSQDQTSGSYEQYF; DNA: TGTGCCAGCAGCCAAGATCAGACTAGCGGGAGCTACGAGCAGTACTTC
length: 16; size: few; V: TRBV5-1; J: TRBJ2-7; D: TRBD2; CDR3: CASSRDGGGSSYEQYF; DNA: TGCGCCAGCAGCCGCGATGGCGGCGGGAGCTCCTACGAGCAGTACTTC
length: 14; size: .; V: TRBV11-1; J: TRBJ2-2; D: .; CDR3: CASRLGVGTGELFF; DNA: TGTGCCAGCAGGCTGGGAGTGGGGACCGGGGAGCTGTTTTTT
length: 11; size: .; V: TRBV7-2; J: TRBJ1-2; D: .; CDR3: CASSLDREETF; DNA: TGTGCCAGCAGCTTAGACAGGGAGGAGACCTTC
length: 14; size: .; V: TRBV2; J: TRBJ1-4; D: .; CDR3: CASSWAVGNEKLFF; DNA: TGTGCCAGCAGTTGGGCCGTGGGGAATGAAAAACTGTTTTTT
length: 15; size: .; V: TRBV20-1; J: TRBJ2-5; D: TRBD2; CDR3: CSARDSSGGRETQYF; DNA: TGCAGTGCTAGAGATTCTAGCGGGGGGAGGGAGACCCAGTACTTC
length: 16; size: .; V: TRBV6-2/TRBV6-3; J: TRBJ2-7; D: .; CDR3: CASSYAVDSLTYEQYF; DNA: TGTGCCAGCAGTTACGCCGTCGACAGCCTAACCTACGAGCAGTACTTC
length: 14; size: few; V: TRBV20-1; J: TRBJ2-1; D: TRBD2; CDR3: CSARVGRALNEQFF; DNA: TGCAGTGCTAGAGTCGGGAGGGCCCTGAATGAGCAGTTCTTC